This is a list of T cell receptor beta chains from one sample in a study of blood T cell repertoires in COVID-19. Method: immunoSEQ multiplex PCR; TCRdb's copy keeps in-frame clones and lacks some. This table holds about 10,000 clones, more than 85% found once. The source material was peripheral blood. These receptors were taken from a woman aged 50 to 60 with active COVID-19. Both conserved end residues are part of each CDR3. A D gene is named only where the DNA matches it firmly. Part of the rows lack a size; the others show once, few, many or a class for expanded clones.

NA,15,NA,TRBJ2-7,TRBV29-1,TGCAGCGCCCGGGGGGTGGGGGCCGGGGCCTACGAGCAGTACTTC,CSARGVGAGAYEQYF
NA,14,NA,TRBJ1-2,TRBV28,TGTGCCAGCAGTTTGCCCAGGGGTGACTATGGCTACACCTTC,CASSLPRGDYGYTF
NA,17,TRBD2,TRBJ2-3,TRBV5-4,TGTGCCAGCAGCGGAGGACTAGCGGAAGGGGGCACAGATACGCAGTATTTT,CASSGGLAEGGTDTQYF
NA,15,TRBD1,TRBJ2-7,TRBV2,TGTGCCAGCAGTCCCCGGGACAGGGGGCCCTACGAGCAGTACTTC,CASSPRDRGPYEQYF
NA,15,NA,TRBJ1-3,TRBV4-1,TGCGCCAGCAGCCCCAGATCATTCTCTGGAAACACCATATATTTT,CASSPRSFSGNTIYF
NA,19,TRBD2,TRBJ2-3,TRBV5-4,TGTGCCAGCAGCATCCCAAGCGGGGTAATTGGAGGGAGTACAGATACGCAGTATTTT,CASSIPSGVIGGSTDTQYF
NA,16,TRBD2,TRBJ2-3,TRBV27,TGTGCCAGCAGTTCCGTTTTAGCGGGATACACAGATACGCAGTATTTT,CASSSVLAGYTDTQYF
NA,13,NA,TRBJ2-1,TRBV19,TGTGCCAGTAGTCCCACTAGAAGCAATGAGCAGTTCTTC,CASSPTRSNEQFF
NA,15,TRBD1,TRBJ2-3,TRBV19,TGTGCCAGTAGCTCCTTCGACAGGGTTAGGGATACGCAGTATTTT,CASSSFDRVRDTQYF
NA,17,NA,TRBJ1-1,TRBV21-1,TGTGCCAGCAAGGAACGGGGGGCACCAGGCCTTAACACTGAAGCTTTCTTT,CASKERGAPGLNTEAFF
NA,16,TRBD1,TRBJ1-1,TRBV27,TGTGCCAGCAGTTTAGTGGCAGGGGGCTTGGACACTGAAGCTTTCTTT,CASSLVAGGLDTEAFF
once,13,NA,TRBJ1-1,TRBV25-1,TGTGCCAGCAGTGGGCAGGGTAACACTGAAGCTTTCTTT,CASSGQGNTEAFF
NA,14,TRBD2,TRBJ2-1,TRBV10-2,TGCGCCAGCAGCTTAGCGGGAGTGGGAAATGAGCAGTTCTTC,CASSLAGVGNEQFF
medium-sized,15,NA,TRBJ2-3,TRBV30,TGTGCCTGGAGTGTACCAGGACAGTGGACAGATACGCAGTATTTT,CAWSVPGQWTDTQYF
once,11,NA,TRBJ1-1,TRBV20-1,TGCAGTGCTCTTAGACGGAGTGAAGCTTTCTTT,CSALRRSEAFF
NA,16,TRBD2,TRBJ2-1,TRBV7-9,TGTGCCAGCAGCTTAGCCCTAGCGGGGACCTACAATGAGCAGTTCTTC,CASSLALAGTYNEQFF
NA,14,TRBD2,TRBJ2-2,TRBV7-9,TGTGCCAGCAGCCCTAGCGGGAACACCGGGGAGCTGTTTTTT,CASSPSGNTGELFF
NA,14,TRBD1,TRBJ1-1,TRBV6-4,TGTGCCAGCAGTGACACGGACAGGGGAACTGAAGCTTTCTTT,CASSDTDRGTEAFF
few,14,TRBD1,TRBJ2-7,TRBV9,TGTGCCAGCAGCTCAGGGACAGGGGGCTACGAGCAGTACTTC,CASSSGTGGYEQYF
NA,17,NA,TRBJ2-1,TRBV15,TGTGCCACCAGCAGAGATTTGGACAGACCGGTACACAATGAGCAGTTCTTC,CATSRDLDRPVHNEQFF
NA,14,TRBD2,TRBJ2-2,TRBV27,TGTGCCAGCAGTTCTAGCGGGATCACCGGGGAGCTGTTTTTT,CASSSSGITGELFF
NA,19,NA,TRBJ2-3,TRBV3-1/TRBV3-2,TGTGCCAGCAGCCAAGATTTTCGGACAGTATACACTAGCACAGATACGCAGTATTTT,CASSQDFRTVYTSTDTQYF
NA,12,NA,TRBJ1-2,TRBV7-9,TGTGCCAGCAGCTTAACCAGGCAAGGCTACACCTTC,CASSLTRQGYTF
NA,14,TRBD2,TRBJ2-1,TRBV7-9,TGTGCCAGCAGCTTAGCAGGCGGGAGGGGTGAGCAGTTCTTC,CASSLAGGRGEQFF
NA,13,NA,TRBJ2-3,TRBV5-1,TGCGCCAGCAGCCCGTTGGAGGAAGATACGCAGTATTTT,CASSPLEEDTQYF
NA,14,NA,TRBJ1-2,TRBV11-2,TGTGCCAGCAGCTTAGTACGAGCCTCTTATGGCTACACCTTC,CASSLVRASYGYTF
NA,14,NA,TRBJ2-1,TRBV25-1,TGTGCCAGCAGTGGTGGGAGATGGGACAATGAGCAGTTCTTC,CASSGGRWDNEQFF
NA,16,TRBD2,TRBJ2-1,TRBV7-8,TGTGCCAGCAGCGCCACTAGCGGGAGCTCCTACAATGAGCAGTTCTTC,CASSATSGSSYNEQFF
once,15,TRBD1,TRBJ1-2,TRBV28,TGTGCCAGCAGCGGCGTCGGACAGGGATCCTATGGCTACACCTTC,CASSGVGQGSYGYTF
NA,12,NA,TRBJ1-4,TRBV18,TGTGCCAGTGCACAGGAGCAAGAAAAACTGTTTTTT,CASAQEQEKLFF
NA,16,NA,TRBJ2-2,TRBV21-1,TGTGCCAGCAGCAAAGGGGGCAGCCGATTGGCCGGGGAGCTGTTTTTT,CASSKGGSRLAGELFF
NA,14,TRBD1,TRBJ1-1,TRBV3-1/TRBV3-2,TGTGCCAGCAGAGACAGGGGGCAGAACACTGAAGCTTTCTTT,CASRDRGQNTEAFF
NA,16,TRBD1,TRBJ1-5,TRBV27,TGTGCCAGCAGCACTACAGGGGGCCTGAGCAATCAGCCCCAGCATTTT,CASSTTGGLSNQPQHF
NA,18,TRBD2,TRBJ2-3,TRBV9,TGTGCCAGCAGCGTTCCTATAGTGGGGGAGGGCCCCGCAGATACGCAGTATTTT,CASSVPIVGEGPADTQYF
NA,15,NA,TRBJ2-1,TRBV7-2,TGTGCCAGCAGCTTAGCAGGGAGACACGACAATGAGCAGTTCTTC,CASSLAGRHDNEQFF
NA,15,NA,TRBJ1-4,TRBV4-2,TGTGCCAGCAGCCAAGCCCGGGACACGGGGACGGAACTGTTTTTT,CASSQARDTGTELFF
NA,12,NA,TRBJ2-1,TRBV7-3,TGTGCCAGCAGCTTAGAGGTCGGGGGGCAGTTCTTC,CASSLEVGGQFF
NA,13,NA,TRBJ2-2,TRBV20-1,TGCAGTGCCAGTAAGACAGATACCGGGGAGCTGTTTTTT,CSASKTDTGELFF
NA,17,NA,TRBJ2-2,TRBV3-1/TRBV3-2,TGTGCCAGCAGCCAAGAAGGCGGGACTCTGGAAACCGGGGAGCTGTTTTTT,CASSQEGGTLETGELFF
NA,14,NA,TRBJ2-4,TRBV6-5,TGTGCCAGCAGGGGTCAGGGGTTTGGAAACATTCAGTACTTC,CASRGQGFGNIQYF
NA,12,TRBD1,TRBJ2-1,TRBV28,TGTGCCAGCAGCCGGACAGGGGGTGAGCAGTTCTTC,CASSRTGGEQFF